This TCR beta chain was captured in a study of control samples from healthy donors and cancer patients. Sequenced by immunoSEQ multiplex PCR; TCRdb stores in-frame clones only, minus some. This table has 100,000 to 150,000 clones, over 85% appearing once. With V trimmed by 0 bases and J by 1 base, 10 bases remained unmatched. Germline CDR1 SGHRS, CDR2 YFSETQ. The CDR3 has 18 residues. The chain is built from TRBV5-1 and TRBJ1-2; 9 bases fit TRBD1. This clonotype was sampled from a man between 18 and 29 years old in good health. The sequencing sample was made of blood. The CDR3 DNA is TGCGCCAGCAGCTTGGGTTGGCACAGGGGGCGGCGTAACTATGGCTACACCTTC. Translated: CASSLGWHRGRRNYGYTF.